One sample yielded the 30 T cell receptor beta chains listed below, sequenced in a study of blood T cell repertoires in COVID-19. The assay was immunoSEQ multiplex PCR, and TCRdb's table has in-frame clones only and misses some. The sample lists 35,000 to 55,000 clones, around four fifths occurring once. Sequenced input: peripheral blood. These receptors came from a man between 60 and 70 years old with active COVID-19.

The CDR3 DNA reads as TGTGCCAGCAGATTAAAGTATCAGGGTATCCGGGATGGCTACACCTTC. It specifies CASRLKYQGIRDGYTF. The J gene is TRBJ1-2, the V gene TRBV27; TRBD1 might be the D (5 bases). Trimming took off 6 bases at V and 6 bases at J, with 23 bases between the two ends. The CDR3 loop spans 16 amino acids. Per germline, CDR1 MNHEY and CDR2 SMNVEV (reference sequence).

V is TRBV6-6 and J is TRBJ1-5; TRBD1 might be the D (6 bases). Germline V gene data show CDR1 as MNHNY and CDR2 as SVGAGI (reference sequence). Trimming cost V 5 bases and J 1 base, with 24 bases left between them. This CDR3 contains 19 residues. CDR3 DNA sequence: TGTGCCAGCAGTCCGAACTACGGATTGGGGGCCGTAAGCAATCAGCCCCAGCATTTT. Translated, it gives CASSPNYGLGAVSNQPQHF.

The genes are TRBV15 and TRBJ1-1, with TRBD1 identical over 7 bases. CDR1 and CDR2 (germline): LNHNV, YYDKDF (reference sequence). The CDR3 covers 17 residues. The junction had 10 bases not matched to a gene; V was cut back by 0 bases and J by 3 bases. The CDR3 DNA follows: TGTGCCACCAGCAGAGATAGGAAGGGCAGGGGGGACACTGAAGCTTTCTTT. Encoded protein: CATSRDRKGRGDTEAFF.

The chain is built from TRBV3-1 (or the pseudogene TRBV3-2) and TRBJ2-7; possible D gene TRBD2, 6 bases. Deletions cut 4 bases from V and 0 bases from J, with 16 bases between. This CDR3 spans 16 amino acids. CDR1 is LGHDT, CDR2 YNNKEL, per germline (reference sequence). Here the CDR3 reads CASSLERSGRSYEQYF. The CDR3 nucleotides are TGTGCCAGCAGCCTCGAGAGGAGCGGGCGCTCCTACGAGCAGTACTTC.

The chain couples TRBV18 to TRBJ2-1, with no clear D. In germline, CDR1 is KGHSH, CDR2 LQKENI. Trimming left V 2 bases short and J 0 bases short, with 8 bases between. The CDR3 has 15 amino acids. The CDR3 is CASSPGQVSYNEQFF. DNA for the CDR3: TGTGCCAGCTCACCAGGTCAGGTCTCCTACAATGAGCAGTTCTTC.

The V gene is TRBV5-6, the J gene TRBJ2-7; TRBD2 agrees at 10 bases. The length of the CDR3 is 14 residues. CDR1 is SGHDT and CDR2 is YYEEEE in the germline V gene. Trimming took 7 bases from V and 2 from J; bases not matched to a gene: 6. As DNA, the CDR3 is TGTGCCAGCCTTAGGACTAGCGGCGCCTACGAGCAGTACTTC. It encodes CASLRTSGAYEQYF. The whole variable domain, remainder taken from reference TRBV5-6 and TRBJ2-7, is DAGVTQSPTHLIKTRGQQVTLRCSPKSGHDTVSWYQQALGQGPQFIFQYYEEEERQRGNFPDRFSGHQFPNYSSELNVNALLLGDSALYLCASLRTSGAYEQYFGPGTRLTVT.

The chain carries TRBV5-6 and TRBJ2-1, with 14 bases matching TRBD2. This CDR3 contains 17 residues. Trimming at V came to 2 bases and at J to 9 bases, leaving 10 bases not matched to a gene. Germline lookup yields CDR1 SGHDT and CDR2 YYEEEE. The CDR3 is CASSFFSGLAGGGEQFF. The CDR3 DNA reads TGTGCCAGCAGCTTCTTTAGTGGACTAGCGGGGGGAGGTGAGCAGTTCTTC. The variable domain in full, completed from reference TRBV5-6 and TRBJ2-1, reads DAGVTQSPTHLIKTRGQQVTLRCSPKSGHDTVSWYQQALGQGPQFIFQYYEEEERQRGNFPDRFSGHQFPNYSSELNVNALLLGDSALYLCASSFFSGLAGGGEQFFGPGTRLTVL.

The V call is TRBV7-3, the J call TRBJ2-5; possibly TRBD2 for D (7 bases). The V gene's germline CDR1 is SGHTA and CDR2 FQGTGA. V lost 2 bases to trimming and J lost 5 bases, with 15 bases between them. The CDR3 totals 15 residues. The CDR3 loop reads CASSLVGGTRETQYF. CDR3 DNA: TGTGCCAGCAGCTTAGTCGGGGGGACACGGGAGACCCAGTACTTC.

This CDR3 is CATQPGLAGVDTQYF. DNA of the CDR3: TGTGCCACCCAGCCGGGACTAGCGGGGGTAGATACGCAGTATTTT. V usage is TRBV24-1 and J usage is TRBJ2-3; TRBD2 agrees at 14 bases. Trimming at V came to 9 bases and at J to 5 bases, leaving 6 bases not matched to a gene. Per germline, CDR1 KGHDR and CDR2 SFDVKD. The length of the CDR3 is 15 residues.

Judged by abundance, this clone is medium-sized. This rearrangement joins TRBV28 to TRBJ1-2; possibly TRBD1 for D (6 bases). Germline CDR1 MDHEN, CDR2 SYDVKM. The V and J ends lost 3 bases and 6 bases respectively, with 14 bases between them. CDR3 length equals 14 residues. The CDR3 here is CASSFTGHRNGYTF. DNA for the CDR3: TGTGCCAGCAGTTTCACGGGACATAGGAATGGCTACACCTTC.

The CDR3 loop is CSAYLGRGEQYF. CDR3 nucleotides: TGCAGCGCCTACCTGGGAAGGGGCGAGCAGTACTTC. V is TRBV29-1 and J is TRBJ2-7, with a tentative D call TRBD1 (5 bases). CDR1 SQVTM and CDR2 ANQGSEA come from the germline V gene. The CDR3 loop spans 12 amino acids. The V and J ends lost 7 bases and 6 bases respectively, with 16 bases between them.

This chain connects TRBV6-2 or TRBV6-3 to TRBJ2-7; D is unclear. CDR1 MNHEY and CDR2 SVGEGT come from the germline V gene. V lost 3 bases, J lost 6 bases, and 12 bases lay in between. This CDR3 is 13 amino acids long. The CDR3 loop is CASSYYQSPEQYF. Written as DNA, the CDR3 is TGTGCCAGCAGTTATTATCAGTCCCCCGAGCAGTACTTC.

The V gene is TRBV7-2, the J gene TRBJ2-7, with TRBD2 identical over 11 bases. The CDR3 length is 14 residues. Germline values: CDR1 SGHTA, CDR2 FQGNSA. The trim removed 3 bases at V and 5 bases at J, leaving 3 bases unmatched. The CDR3 DNA reads as TGTGCCAGCAGCTTTAGCGGGAGGGCAAACGAGCAGTACTTC. Translation: CASSFSGRANEQYF. The complete variable domain, with remaining parts taken from reference TRBV7-2 and TRBJ2-7, reads GAGVSQSPSNKVTEKGKDVELRCDPISGHTALYWYRQSLGQGLEFLIYFQGNSAPDKSGLPSDRFSAERTGGSVSTLTIQRTQQEDSAVYLCASSFSGRANEQYFGPGTRLTVT.

The chain joins TRBV5-1 to TRBJ2-1; 9 positions agree with TRBD2. Germline CDR1 is SGHRS and CDR2 is YFSETQ. The V segment lost 0 bases and the J segment 5 bases; nucleotides outside the gene matches: 12. CDR3 length: 18 amino acids. CDR3 in amino acids: CASSLEGGREGRNNEQFF. The DNA of the CDR3 is TGCGCCAGCAGCTTGGAAGGTGGGCGGGAGGGCCGTAACAATGAGCAGTTCTTC.

The chain joins TRBV11-1 to TRBJ2-1, with 9 bases identical to TRBD2. CDR1 is SGHAT, CDR2 FQDESV, per germline (reference sequence). The V and J ends lost 5 bases and 4 bases, in that order; junction bases with no gene match: 6. The length of the CDR3 is 15 residues. CDR3 DNA: TGTGCCAGCAGCCCAAGGACTAGCGCGTACAATGAGCAGTTCTTC. This sequence encodes CASSPRTSAYNEQFF.

This clone is termed medium-sized (0.01 to 0.1%). The gene calls are TRBV6-5 and TRBJ2-1; D possibly corresponds to TRBD1 (5 bases). The CDR3 contains 16 residues. V lost 2 bases to trimming and J lost 3 bases, with 14 bases between them. CDR1 is MNHEY, CDR2 SVGAGI, per germline. CDR3 region: CASSYRVRVGYNEQFF. In DNA, the CDR3 is TGTGCCAGCAGTTACAGGGTCAGGGTAGGCTACAATGAGCAGTTCTTC.

The chain couples TRBV14 to TRBJ2-5, with TRBD2 identical over 11 bases. This CDR3 region has 16 residues. The ends lost 1 base at V and 4 bases at J; junction bases unmatched: 5. CDR1 is SGHDN, CDR2 FVKESK, per germline. In nucleotides, the CDR3 is TGTGCCAGCAGCCAAGGACTAGCGGGATTAGCAGAGACCCAGTACTTC. It yields the protein CASSQGLAGLAETQYF.

The chain recombines TRBV18 with TRBJ2-7; tentative D call: TRBD1 (6 bases). V lost 6 bases to trimming and J lost 3 bases, with 15 bases between them. There are 14 residues in the CDR3. Germline V gene sequence: CDR1 KGHSH, CDR2 LQKENI. The DNA for the CDR3 is TGTGCCAGCTCCGTCAGATGGACAGACTACGAGCAGTACTTC. Translated: CASSVRWTDYEQYF.

This rearrangement joins TRBV15 to TRBJ2-4, with TRBD1 matching over 7 bases. Per the germline V gene, CDR1 is LNHNV and CDR2 is YYDKDF (reference sequence). The CDR3 sequence is 15 residues long. The V segment lost 0 bases and the J segment 8 bases; nucleotides outside the gene matches: 7. The CDR3 is CATSRERDSWDIQYF. CDR3 coding DNA: TGTGCCACCAGCAGAGAGAGGGACAGTTGGGACATTCAGTACTTC. Complete variable domain (other parts from reference TRBV15 and TRBJ2-4): DAMVIQNPRYQVTQFGKPVTLSCSQTLNHNVMYWYQQKSSQAPKLLFHYYDKDFNNEADTPDNFQSRRPNTSFCFLDIRSPGLGDTAMYLCATSRERDSWDIQYFGAGTRLSVL.

The chain carries TRBV7-8 and TRBJ2-1, with a tentative D call TRBD2 (6 bases). The germline gives CDR1 SGHVS, CDR2 FQNEAQ. V was cut by 5 bases and J by 8 bases, with 16 bases left in between. This CDR3 region has 14 residues. As DNA, the CDR3 is TGTGCCAGCAGCCCGGGGCGGGGCGGCGATGAGCAGTTCTTC. It translates to CASSPGRGGDEQFF.

The chain carries TRBV6-6 and TRBJ2-5, with a weak D call TRBD2 (5 bases). V lost 4 bases to trimming and J lost 4 bases, with 10 bases between them. Germline-derived CDR1 and CDR2 are MNHNY and SVGAGI (reference sequence). The CDR3 length is 13 residues. The CDR3: CASSFGGRETQYF. The CDR3 DNA follows: TGTGCCAGCAGTTTCGGAGGTCGAGAGACCCAGTACTTC.

The V call is TRBV9, the J call TRBJ1-4, with D unclear. The germline V gene has CDR1 SGDLS and CDR2 YYNGEE. The CDR3 is 18 amino acids. Trimming shortened V by 9 bases and J by 5 bases, and 29 bases separated the two germline ends. The CDR3 spells CAIGSLLVEQTYNEKLFF. CDR3 nucleotide sequence: TGTGCCATAGGCAGCCTTTTAGTTGAGCAGACTTACAATGAAAAACTGTTTTTT.

V gene TRBV18 combines with J gene TRBJ2-7; 7 bases are a match to TRBD2. V was clipped by 8 bases and J by 2 bases; unmatched bases: 6. The germline V gene has CDR1 KGHSH and CDR2 LQKENI. The CDR3 runs to 13 residues. DNA of the CDR3: TGTGCCAGCCGCCGGGAGGTTACCTACGAGCAGTACTTC. This encodes CASRREVTYEQYF.

The CDR3 nucleotides read TGCGCCAGCTCAGGGGAGCCTAATGAAAAACTGTTTTTT. Translating it yields CASSGEPNEKLFF. J is TRBJ1-4 and V is TRBV5-1, with D possibly TRBD1 on 6 matching bases. Deletions cut 7 bases from V and 3 bases from J, with 10 bases between. Germline lookup yields CDR1 SGHRS and CDR2 YFSETQ. The CDR3 sequence is 13 residues long.

CDR3 DNA sequence: TGTGCCAGCAGCTCTGGACTAGCGGGCGGGGAGCAGTACTTC. Its protein product is CASSSGLAGGEQYF. The chain uses TRBV5-6 and TRBJ2-7, with 11 bases aligning to TRBD2. The length of the CDR3 is 14 residues. Trimming at V came to 3 bases and at J to 7 bases, leaving 6 bases not matched to a gene. Per germline, CDR1 SGHDT and CDR2 YYEEEE.

The chain is built from TRBV5-1 and TRBJ1-1, with 7 positions matching TRBD1. The CDR3 runs to 15 residues. V shed 2 bases, J shed 1 base, and the junction held 5 bases outside the gene matches. Germline CDR1 is SGHRS and CDR2 is YFSETQ. The CDR3 nucleotides read TGCGCCAGCAGCTTCCGACAGGGTGGGAACACTGAAGCTTTCTTT. As protein: CASSFRQGGNTEAFF.

The chain uses TRBV5-6 and TRBJ2-7; the D is unclear. Trimming took off 0 bases at V and 3 bases at J, with 4 bases between the two ends. Germline V CDR1 and CDR2: SGHDT, YYEEEE. The CDR3 has 12 residues. In DNA, the CDR3 is TGTGCCAGCAGCTTGGCCAACTACGAGCAGTACTTC. Its protein is CASSLANYEQYF.

The V gene is TRBV10-3, the J gene TRBJ1-2; D possibly corresponds to TRBD1 (5 bases). V lost 10 bases and J 5 bases, leaving 17 bases between the germline ends. The CDR3 loop spans 13 amino acids. CDR1 is ENHRY, CDR2 SYGVKD, per germline. The CDR3 region has the DNA TGTGCCACCTCTCCGGCGGGGCTTTATGGCTACACCTTC. Translated, it gives CATSPAGLYGYTF.

Comments on this clone: Other DNA sequences within the sample encode an identical CDR3. The chain links TRBV5-1 to TRBJ1-5; maybe TRBD1 (5 bases). V lost 0 bases to trimming and J lost 5 bases, with 9 bases between them. This CDR3 contains 14 residues. Germline CDR1 reads SGHRS; CDR2 reads YFSETQ. CDR3 coding DNA: TGCGCCAGCAGCTTGGGCCAGGGCGATCAGCCCCAGCATTTT. This gives the protein CASSLGQGDQPQHF.

This chain connects TRBV24-1 to TRBJ1-2, with 9 positions matching TRBD1. The ends lost 5 bases at V and 1 base at J; junction bases unmatched: 19. The V gene's germline CDR1 is KGHDR and CDR2 SFDVKD. The CDR3 loop spans 20 amino acids. In DNA, the CDR3 is TGTGCCACCAGTGTGATAGATACCGGGACAGGGCCGGTTGATAACTATGGCTACACCTTC. Amino acid sequence: CATSVIDTGTGPVDNYGYTF.